Following are 16 T cell receptor beta chains from one sample sequenced in a study of neurological immune-mediated disorders (dated by TCRdb to the late 2010s). The method behind the library was 5' RACE. TCRdb names Illumina HiSeq 2500 as the instrument used. Through fastp at Q25 and MiXCR, TCRdb rebuilt clones from the public reads, retaining in-frame beta chains. Identical CDR3 proteins give one entry, which carries the most common genes and DNA. This sample comprises 15,000 to 20,000 distinct CDR3 sequences, roughly 15% of them detected only once. About 7.2% of the sample is held by the ten biggest clonotypes. Sequencing input: CD4+ T cells from blood. The receptors were gathered from a woman in her sixties or seventies with HTLV-1-associated myelopathy (HAM/TSP).

CDR3 DNA: TGTGCCAGCAGAACACAGGGGGTGAACACTGAAGCTTTCTTT. It yields the protein CASRTQGVNTEAFF. The chain recombines TRBV6-1 with TRBJ1-1, with 8 nucleotides matching TRBD1. Trimming removed 6 bases from V and 0 bases from J; junction bases left unmatched: 3. Germline CDR1 and CDR2: MNHNS and SASEGT. The CDR3 contains 14 residues.

This clonotype was seen ten or more times. The V and J genes are TRBV6-4 and TRBJ2-1; D gene ambiguous. The V gene lost 3 bases and the J gene lost 9 bases, with 12 bases spanning the gap. This CDR3 is 13 amino acids long. The germline V gene encodes CDR1 MRHNA and CDR2 SNTAGT. CDR3 sequence reads: CASSDERRSEQFF. As DNA, the CDR3 is TGTGCCAGCAGTGATGAGAGGCGGAGTGAGCAGTTCTTC.

This clonotype was seen ten or more times. DNA of the CDR3: TGCGCCAGCAGCGTTGCTTATGAGCAGTTCTTC. It codes for CASSVAYEQFF. This rearrangement joins TRBV5-1 to TRBJ2-1, with no clear D. The germline gives CDR1 SGHRS, CDR2 YFSETQ. This CDR3 contains 11 residues. V was pared by 4 bases and J by 8 bases, with 7 bases between.

This clonotype came up many times. The rearrangement joins TRBV27 to TRBJ1-2; 10 bases match TRBD1. The CDR3 totals 14 residues. Per the germline V gene, CDR1 is MNHEY and CDR2 is SMNVEV (reference sequence). V was pared by 6 bases and J by 7 bases, with 8 bases of the junction left unmatched. CDR3 sequence (DNA): TGTGCCAGCAGGGTGGACAGGGGGGCGGGTGGCTACACCTTC. Translating gives CASRVDRGAGGYTF.

About this clonotype: A much larger clone differs from this one at a single base, so this may be a read error. The chain recombines TRBV30 with TRBJ2-1; D not certain. The CDR3 loop spans 15 amino acids. Trimming removed 3 bases at V and 3 bases at J, with 15 bases between. In germline, CDR1 is GTSNPN, CDR2 SVGIG (reference sequence). This chain's CDR3 is CAWSAWTPNYNEQFF. For the CDR3, the DNA is TGTGCCTGGAGCGCCTGGACGCCCAACTACAATGAGCAGTTCTTC.

This clonotype was observed at least ten times. V is TRBV5-1 and J is TRBJ2-1, with D possibly called TRBD1 or TRBD2 (5 bases each). Trimming pared 4 bases from V and 5 bases from J, leaving 16 bases between. CDR3 length: 15 amino acids. Germline-derived CDR1 and CDR2 are SGHRS and YFSETQ. The CDR3 loop reads CASSGEIGANNEQFF. CDR3 DNA sequence: TGCGCCAGCAGCGGGGAGATCGGGGCCAACAATGAGCAGTTCTTC. Full variable domain (outside the CDR3, taken from reference TRBV5-1 and TRBJ2-1): KAGVTQTPRYLIKTRGQQVTLSCSPISGHRSVSWYQQTPGQGLQFLFEYFSETQRNKGNFPGRFSGRQFSNSRSEMNVSTLELGDSALYLCASSGEIGANNEQFFGPGTRLTVL.

This clonotype appeared many times. The chain recombines TRBV6-5 with TRBJ2-1; maybe TRBD2 (7 bases). V lost 7 bases and J 9 bases, leaving 22 bases between the germline ends. This CDR3 is 15 amino acids long. Germline CDR1 reads MNHEY; CDR2 reads SVGAGI. The CDR3 DNA sequence: TGTGCCAGCACCCTTCGGCCTGGGGAGGGGGGTGAGCAGTTCTTC. Amino acid sequence: CASTLRPGEGGEQFF.

This clonotype was detected ten times or more. The J gene is TRBJ2-1, the V gene TRBV5-1; TRBD1 matches at 11 bases. CDR3 length equals 17 residues. Germline assignment: CDR1 SGHRS and CDR2 YFSETQ. The V segment lost 4 bases and the J segment 0 bases; nucleotides outside the gene matches: 6. The CDR3 DNA sequence: TGCGCCAGCAGCGGGGGGACAGGGGGGGGCTCCTACAATGAGCAGTTCTTC. It encodes CASSGGTGGGSYNEQFF.

Many counts were recorded for this clonotype. The chain joins TRBV20-1 to TRBJ2-7; TRBD2 might be the D (5 bases). Germline V gene data show CDR1 as DFQATT and CDR2 as SNEGSKA (reference sequence). Trimming took 1 base from V and 2 from J, leaving 15 bases between them. The CDR3 consists of 15 residues. This chain's CDR3 is CSARGLEGRTYEQYF. The CDR3 nucleotides are TGCAGTGCTAGAGGACTCGAGGGCCGAACCTACGAGCAGTACTTC.

This clonotype was seen repeatedly, ten times or more. The V gene is TRBV20-1, the J gene TRBJ2-1; 9 bases fit TRBD2. This CDR3 has 13 residues. From germline, CDR1 is DFQATT and CDR2 SNEGSKA (reference sequence). The ends lost 6 bases at V and 15 bases at J; junction bases unmatched: 15. CDR3 in amino acids: CSALTSGLLIRFF. The CDR3 bases are TGCAGTGCCCTGACTAGCGGCCTTCTTATACGGTTCTTC.

Ten or more counts support this clonotype. V and J are TRBV20-1 and TRBJ2-5; tentative D call: TRBD1 (6 bases). CDR3 length equals 13 residues. V was trimmed by 3 bases and J by 4 bases, leaving 12 bases between them. The germline V gene encodes CDR1 DFQATT and CDR2 SNEGSKA (reference sequence). The CDR3 nucleotides are TGCAGTGCTAGGACAGGATATACAGAGACCCAGTACTTC. Its protein product is CSARTGYTETQYF.

There are many counts of this clonotype. The J gene is TRBJ1-1, the V gene TRBV11-3, with D possibly matching TRBD1 (5 bases). Trimming shortened V by 4 bases and J by 1 base, and 10 bases separated the two germline ends. CDR1 and CDR2 (germline): SGHNT, YENEEA. The length of the CDR3 is 14 residues. In DNA, the CDR3 is TGTGCCAGCAGCTCTTTGGGACCGAACACTGAAGCTTTCTTT. It codes for CASSSLGPNTEAFF.

This clonotype was seen repeatedly, ten times or more. The CDR3 DNA reads as TGCAGTGCTATACGTATCGGGGGGCCCGTGAACACCGGGGAGCTGTTTTTT. As protein: CSAIRIGGPVNTGELFF. The chain recombines TRBV20-1 with TRBJ2-2, with TRBD2 as a possible D gene (7 bases). Trimming left V 4 bases short and J 1 base short, with 19 bases between. The CDR3 consists of 17 residues. Germline V gene data show CDR1 as DFQATT and CDR2 as SNEGSKA (reference sequence).

This clonotype was detected only a few times. The chain uses TRBV10-3 and TRBJ2-5; D perhaps matches TRBD2 (5 bases). CDR1 and CDR2 (germline): ENHRY, SYGVKD. The CDR3 length is 13 residues. Trimming stripped 6 bases from V and 2 bases from J, with 10 bases between. The CDR3 here is CAISPREQETQYF. Here the CDR3 DNA reads TGTGCCATCAGCCCCCGGGAACAAGAGACCCAGTACTTC.

This clonotype was seen repeatedly, ten times or more. The rearrangement uses TRBV7-2 and TRBJ1-5; no clear D gene. CDR3 length equals 15 residues. In germline, CDR1 is SGHTA, CDR2 FQGNSA. V shed 1 base and J shed 3 bases, with 10 bases lying between them. The CDR3 DNA reads TGTGCCAGCAGCTTAGTAGGCACAGACAATCAGCCCCAGCATTTT. It codes for CASSLVGTDNQPQHF.

This clonotype showed up many times. The chain has TRBV5-1 and TRBJ2-2; TRBD2 might be the D (6 bases). The CDR3 contains 15 residues. Germline assignment: CDR1 SGHRS and CDR2 YFSETQ. The V end lost 4 bases, the J end lost 5 bases, and 15 bases lay between the germline ends. The CDR3 DNA reads as TGCGCCAGCAGCAGTCGGGGCGGGGATACCGGGGAGCTGTTTTTT. Its translation: CASSSRGGDTGELFF.